This T cell receptor beta chain was documented in a study of shared clonotypes between healthy human individuals (dated by TCRdb to 2018 to 2021). Looking at the study overall: A couple of women and three men aged 18 to 49 years were included in the cohort. Each donor's leukapheresis produced roughly between roughly 0.85 and 9.5 billion PBMCs. For each donor, CD4 naive and CD4 memory were each given three plates, CD8 naive was given two plates, and CD8 memory was given one plate. To estimate repertoire size and how much clonotype sharing occurs between individuals, the study deeply sequenced the blood TCR repertoires of five healthy adults. To increase sequencing depth and limit assay-specific biases, TCR repertoire library preparation and sequencing were carried out by different laboratories using diverse techniques. General findings and caveats noted by the study authors: Based on pairwise subsampling, the degree of clonotype sharing among donors was expected to be affected by sequencing depth. Approximately 5% of naive CD4, approximately 3.7% of naive CD8, 2% to 2.5% of memory CD4, and over 0.35% of memory CD8 clonotypes were shared across a few donors. Even with the large sequencing depth, rarefaction of the sorted-subset datasets indicated that sequencing was incomplete. The genetic and exposure-history diversity represented was limited by the small number of donors. Naive subsets generally had larger estimated clonotype richness than memory subsets. Compared with non-shared clonotypes, the clonotypes found in all four sorted-subset donors had higher generation probabilities. Sampling was restricted to blood, and TCR repertoires in tissues likely differ from the TCR repertoires found in blood.

The donors were healthy, HIV-negative adults with no recently reported acute infections or vaccinations. All donors were Caucasian adults living in Nashville, Tennessee, USA. CD4+ T cells were enriched by magnetic negative selection; naive cells were then positively selected on CD45RA, and the negative fraction formed the memory subset. After blood collection by leukapheresis, PBMCs were isolated using Ficoll-Histopaque density gradient centrifugation and then cryopreserved in the vapor phase of liquid nitrogen. Analytical flow cytometry was used to check the purity and quantity of each magnetically sorted T cell population. From each sorted fraction, genomic DNA was isolated and quantified by UV absorbance on a Nanodrop 2000c. Using the deep immunoSEQ assay, TCR CDR3 regions were amplified from genomic DNA by multiplex PCR. Extracted genomic DNA from each cell subset was distributed evenly across all wells of several immunoSEQ 96-well plates, and each plate was treated as a replicate. For sorted subsets, about 220 ng of genomic DNA, equivalent to roughly 33,000 T cell genomes, went into each replicate PCR. The purified libraries were quantified using a Qubit 3.0 fluorometer, sized with a Bioanalyzer 2100, and then quantified again using the KAPA Library Quantification kit. Every immunoSEQ 96-well plate was sequenced on a dedicated single-read 150-cycle Illumina NextSeq 550 flow cell. The authors processed their data as follows. The immunoSEQ output contained only junctional sequences without quality scores, so filtering could not match that applied to full-length reads. To assign V/J genes and CDR3, sequences were annotated using PyIR, a Python wrapper for IgBLAST v1.9, with IMGT germline references. Reads were removed for weak V/J assignments (E-value above 1e-6), missing CDR3, stop codons, out-of-frame junctions, or ambiguous translated residues. V3J clonotypes were defined as sequences sharing an identical inferred V gene, J gene, and CDR3 amino acid sequence. Percentage overlap between repertoires was calculated by dividing the number of shared unique clonotypes by the size of the smaller repertoire. RTK rarefaction, the Chao1 estimator, and Recon v2.1 estimates of unobserved clonotypes were used to assess repertoire richness. OLGA was used to compute generation probabilities for all TCRbeta clonotypes that the gDNA method yielded from a few donors. TCRdb mirrors the immuneACCESS table, restricted to in-frame sequences. Some clones are absent from its copies; in checked studies, under half trace to an unresolved V gene, and the reason for the others is unknown. V, J and clone size are taken as reported in that table, and D and trimming were inferred from the DNA itself. The sample yields hundreds of thousands of clones; 95% to 97% were counted once. The top ten constitute 0.055% to 0.075% of the sample.

As for this clone: It has no known antigen specificity. No base qualities exist here, and no much larger clone lies one base off it.

This TCR was sampled from a woman aged 25 to 39 in good health. The sequencing input was naive CD4+ T cells sorted from blood. The cell subset or site label, as the study defines it: CD45RA+ positively selected.

The sequenced DNA is TGTGCCTGGAGCCCGACCGGGACAGGGTACACAGATACGCAGTATTTT. It translates as CAWSPTGTGYTDTQYF. The chain employs TRBV30 and TRBJ2-3; a stretch of 9 junction bases matches TRBD1. Trimming removed 3 bases from V and 2 bases from J; the gene matches leave 9 bases unexplained. For CDR1 and CDR2, the germline V gene (reference sequence) lists GTSNPN and SVGIG. From the cysteine through the phenylalanine, the CDR3 covers 16 amino acids. Left in the record is the CDR3 DNA by itself, 48 bases read in frame from the first base.